Listed here are 27 T cell receptor beta chains from one sample, sequenced in a study of cytomegalovirus exposure and HLA in healthy donors. Use of 60 Vbeta and 13 Jbeta primers characterized the PCR. Libraries were prepared by immunoSEQ multiplex PCR; TCRdb keeps only in-frame clonotypes and omits some of them. The repertoire consists of 120,000 or so clones, with 65% to 90% occurring once and the leading ten covering less than 2.5%. Source material: PBMCs. The receptors here all came from a woman aged 40 to 50 in good health and CMV-seronegative.

The V and J genes are TRBV10-3 and TRBJ1-6; D may be TRBD1 (5 bases). The CDR3 spans 16 residues. With 2 bases removed from V and 0 bases from J, the gap between germline ends came to 8 bases. Per the germline V gene, CDR1 is ENHRY and CDR2 is SYGVKD. CDR3 in amino acids: CAISEGGSSYNSPLHF. The CDR3 nucleotides are TGTGCCATCAGTGAGGGGGGGAGCTCCTATAATTCACCCCTCCACTTT.

The chain has TRBV14 and TRBJ2-7; D possibly corresponds to TRBD1 (7 bases). The CDR3 sequence is 13 residues long. CDR1 SGHDN and CDR2 FVKESK come from the germline V gene. Deletions cut 1 base from V and 9 bases from J, with 13 bases between. The CDR3 spells CASSQGRQGGQYF. The DNA for the CDR3 is TGTGCCAGCAGCCAAGGGCGGCAGGGGGGGCAGTACTTC. The entire variable domain, with the rest obtained from reference TRBV14 and TRBJ2-7, is as follows: EAGVTQFPSHSVIEKGQTVTLRCDPISGHDNLYWYRRVMGKEIKFLLHFVKESKQDESGMPNNRFLAERTGGTYSTLKVQPAELEDSGVYFCASSQGRQGGQYFGPGTRLTVT.

The chain joins TRBV6-5 to TRBJ2-7; no clear D gene. Germline V gene lookup returns CDR1 MNHEY and CDR2 SVGAGI. This CDR3 has 13 residues. The V and J ends lost 3 bases and 7 bases respectively, with 13 bases between them. CDR3 amino acids: CASSYSAGYEQYF. The CDR3 DNA is TGTGCCAGCAGTTATTCTGCCGGTTATGAGCAGTACTTC.

This clone was seen a few times. The chain has TRBV6-1 and TRBJ2-7, with 7 bases identical to TRBD1. V shed 3 bases, J shed 3 bases, and the junction held 8 bases outside the gene matches. The CDR3 runs to 15 residues. The germline V gene encodes CDR1 MNHNS and CDR2 SASEGT. The chain's CDR3 is CASSDRTQGRYEQYF. CDR3 nucleotide sequence: TGTGCCAGCAGTGACCGGACACAGGGGCGCTACGAGCAGTACTTC.

The rearrangement joins TRBV19 to TRBJ2-2; the match to TRBD2 covers 12 bases. Germline values: CDR1 LNHDA, CDR2 SQIVND (reference sequence). J lost 4 bases, V lost 5 bases, and 5 bases had no gene match. The CDR3 extends over 16 amino acids. This CDR3 is CASSVTSGGPTGELFF. Here the CDR3 DNA reads TGTGCCAGTAGTGTGACTAGCGGGGGACCCACCGGGGAGCTGTTTTTT.

The genes are TRBV7-2 and TRBJ1-5; 8 bases fit TRBD1. The length of the CDR3 is 15 residues. J lost 7 bases, V lost 5 bases, and 10 bases had no gene match. CDR1 is SGHTA, CDR2 FQGNSA, per germline. The CDR3 protein is CASSPDRGQGQPQHF. CDR3 DNA: TGTGCCAGCAGCCCAGACAGGGGACAAGGGCAGCCCCAGCATTTT.

The gene calls are TRBV10-1 and TRBJ1-1; unclear D gene. Germline CDR1 is WNHNN and CDR2 is SYGVQD (reference sequence). V shed 2 bases and J shed 2 bases, with 9 bases lying between them. The CDR3 is made up of 14 amino acids. The CDR3 sequence is CASSEGGSNTEAFF. CDR3 coding DNA: TGCGCCAGCAGTGAGGGAGGGAGTAACACTGAAGCTTTCTTT.

V usage is TRBV27 and J usage is TRBJ2-4, with D unresolved. Germline lookup yields CDR1 MNHEY and CDR2 SMNVEV (reference sequence). This CDR3 contains 14 residues. V gave up 3 bases and J gave up 6 bases, with 12 bases separating them. The CDR3 nucleotides read TGTGCCAGCAGTTTTTCCCTAAGAGGAAACATTCAGTACTTC. This codes for CASSFSLRGNIQYF.

The V call is TRBV6-5, the J call TRBJ2-5; D is uncertain. V lost 0 bases to trimming and J lost 5 bases, with 13 bases between them. The CDR3 sequence is 15 residues long. CDR1 is MNHEY and CDR2 is SVGAGI in the germline V gene. The DNA for the CDR3 is TGTGCCAGCAGTTACTCGATTACAAAAGCGGAGACCCAGTACTTC. Amino acid sequence: CASSYSITKAETQYF.

This chain connects TRBV7-3 to TRBJ1-2; 10 bases fit TRBD1. This CDR3 is built from 15 residues. CDR1 is SGHTA and CDR2 is FQGTGA in the germline V gene. After removal of 1 base from V and 7 bases from J, the junction contained 6 bases not matched to a gene. The DNA of the CDR3 is TGTGCCAGCAGCTTAAAGGGACAGGGGCCCAGTGGCTACACCTTC. Translated: CASSLKGQGPSGYTF. The entire variable domain, with the rest obtained from reference TRBV7-3 and TRBJ1-2, is as follows: GAGVSQTPSNKVTEKGKYVELRCDPISGHTALYWYRQSLGQGPEFLIYFQGTGAADDSGLPNDRFFAVRPEGSVSTLKIQRTERGDSAVYLCASSLKGQGPSGYTFGSGTRLTVV.

The rearrangement uses TRBV4-2 and TRBJ2-7; perhaps TRBD2 as D (6 bases). Trimming shortened V by 0 bases and J by 3 bases, and 9 bases separated the two germline ends. CDR1 is LGHNA and CDR2 is YNFKEQ in the germline V gene. This CDR3 has 14 residues. CDR3: CASSQEASVYEQYF. DNA of the CDR3: TGTGCCAGCAGCCAAGAAGCTAGCGTCTACGAGCAGTACTTC.

The CDR3 region is CASSFPSDFTQYF. The CDR3, as DNA: TGTGCCAGCAGCTTCCCCTCGGACTTCACGCAGTATTTT. This chain links TRBV7-9 with TRBJ2-3; D may be TRBD2 (5 bases). V lost 3 bases and J lost 9, with 13 bases in between. The CDR3 runs 13 residues. CDR1 and CDR2 (germline): SEHNR, FQNEAQ (reference sequence).

The V call is TRBV5-1, the J call TRBJ1-2; 10 positions match TRBD1. V gave up 4 bases and J gave up 0 bases; unmatched junction bases: 3. The CDR3 has 15 residues. Germline CDR1 is SGHRS and CDR2 is YFSETQ. CDR3 amino acids: CASSRDRGPNYGYTF. The CDR3 DNA sequence: TGCGCCAGCAGCCGAGACAGGGGGCCTAACTATGGCTACACCTTC.

The V and J genes are TRBV5-4 and TRBJ1-2; 8 bases map to TRBD1. The CDR3 has 15 residues. Germline lookup yields CDR1 SGHNT and CDR2 YYREEE (reference sequence). The junction had 8 bases not matched to a gene; V was cut back by 3 bases and J by 4 bases. As DNA, the CDR3 is TGTGCCAGCAGCTCCCAAGACAGGGGAGCCTATGGCTACACCTTC. It codes for CASSSQDRGAYGYTF.

The chain joins TRBV28 to TRBJ1-2, with D possibly being TRBD1 (5 bases). From germline, CDR1 is MDHEN and CDR2 SYDVKM. V lost 3 bases, J lost 2 bases, and 16 bases lay in between. There are 16 residues in the CDR3. The CDR3 coding sequence is TGTGCCAGCAGTTTTAGGGGATGGGCTACAAACTATGGCTACACCTTC. Residues: CASSFRGWATNYGYTF.

The chain has TRBV4-1 and TRBJ2-2; D possibly corresponds to TRBD2 (6 bases). CDR1 is MGHRA, CDR2 YSYEKL, per germline. The CDR3 runs to 17 residues. The germline V and J ends were trimmed by 1 base and 6 bases, with 18 bases remaining between them. CDR3 loop: CASSQVGRRDWAGELFF. The CDR3 nucleotides are TGCGCCAGCAGCCAAGTGGGTAGGAGGGATTGGGCCGGGGAGCTGTTTTTT.

The V and J genes are TRBV7-6 and TRBJ2-1; 12 positions agree with TRBD2. The germline V gene has CDR1 SGHVS and CDR2 FNYEAQ. The V gene end was trimmed by 0 bases and the J gene end by 0 bases; junction bases not matched to a gene: 0. The CDR3 runs to 17 residues. CDR3 sequence reads: CASSLATSGSSYNEQFF. Written as DNA, the CDR3 is TGTGCCAGCAGCTTAGCGACTAGCGGGAGCTCCTACAATGAGCAGTTCTTC.

This clone was found a few times. The rearrangement links TRBV5-1 to TRBJ2-2; D gene uncertain. The CDR3 contains 11 residues. Deletions cut 2 bases from V and 6 bases from J, with 2 bases between. Germline V lookup: CDR1 SGHRS, CDR2 YFSETQ. This CDR3 reads CASSFAGELFF. CDR3 coding DNA: TGCGCCAGCAGCTTCGCCGGGGAGCTGTTTTTT. Variable domain in full (rest from reference TRBV5-1 and TRBJ2-2): KAGVTQTPRYLIKTRGQQVTLSCSPISGHRSVSWYQQTPGQGLQFLFEYFSETQRNKGNFPGRFSGRQFSNSRSEMNVSTLELGDSALYLCASSFAGELFFGEGSRLTVL.

This chain links TRBV10-3 with TRBJ2-5, with TRBD2 as a possible D gene (7 bases). Germline CDR1 and CDR2: ENHRY and SYGVKD. The CDR3 is 14 amino acids. Trimming took 10 bases from V and 5 from J, leaving 20 bases between them. CDR3 nucleotides: TGTGCCACCGAGGATGGGGGGGCTGGCGAGACCCAGTACTTC. It encodes CATEDGGAGETQYF.

The rearrangement uses TRBV5-1 and TRBJ2-1; weak D call: TRBD1 (5 bases). The germline CDR1 and CDR2 sequences are SGHRS and YFSETQ. The CDR3 is 15 residues long. Trimming took 0 bases from V and 4 from J, leaving 11 bases between them. DNA of the CDR3: TGCGCCAGCAGCTTGGAAACGGACAAGTACAATGAGCAGTTCTTC. Translation gives CASSLETDKYNEQFF.

The V and J genes are TRBV5-4 and TRBJ1-2; D is unresolved. CDR1 SGHNT and CDR2 YYREEE come from the germline V gene (reference sequence). The V and J ends lost 0 bases and 0 bases respectively, with 6 bases between them. The CDR3 is made up of 14 amino acids. Here the CDR3 reads CASSLVAPNYGYTF. For the CDR3, the DNA is TGTGCCAGCAGCTTGGTAGCCCCTAACTATGGCTACACCTTC.

The chain combines TRBV15 with TRBJ1-2; D remains unclear. There are 14 residues in the CDR3. Germline V gives CDR1 LNHNV, CDR2 YYDKDF (reference sequence). Trimming removed 0 bases from V and 4 bases from J, with 9 bases in between. The CDR3 DNA reads TGTGCCACCAGCAGAGATTTGGGAGCCTATGGCTACACCTTC. Translating it yields CATSRDLGAYGYTF.

This clone was counted a single time. The chain combines TRBV7-2 with TRBJ2-7; 10 nucleotides line up with TRBD2. V lost 6 bases and J lost 5; bases outside the gene matches: 7. Germline CDR1 SGHTA, CDR2 FQGNSA. The CDR3 contains 14 residues. CDR3 protein: CASSLSGRRNEQYF. For the CDR3, the DNA is TGTGCCAGCAGTCTTAGCGGGAGGCGGAACGAGCAGTACTTC.

The genes are TRBV2 and TRBJ1-4, with D hard to call. The CDR3 is 17 amino acids. Trimming left V 1 base short and J 0 bases short, with 12 bases between. Germline V gene lookup returns CDR1 SNHLY and CDR2 FYNNEI. The CDR3 loop is CASSEEQLDATNEKLFF. Here the CDR3 DNA reads TGTGCCAGCAGTGAAGAACAGCTCGATGCAACTAATGAAAAACTGTTTTTT. Full variable domain (rest looked up from reference TRBV2 and TRBJ1-4): EPEVTQTPSHQVTQMGQEVILRCVPISNHLYFYWYRQILGQKVEFLVSFYNNEISEKSEIFDDQFSVERPDGSNFTLKIRSTKLEDSAMYFCASSEEQLDATNEKLFFGSGTQLSVL.

This chain connects TRBV7-2 to TRBJ2-1; 8 bases are shared with TRBD2. V shed 3 bases, J shed 4 bases, and the junction held 5 bases outside the gene matches. The CDR3 loop spans 15 amino acids. Germline CDR1 is SGHTA and CDR2 is FQGNSA. The CDR3 nucleotides are TGTGCCAGCAGCTTGACGGGGGGGCTATACAATGAGCAGTTCTTC. Translating gives CASSLTGGLYNEQFF.

V usage is TRBV9 and J usage is TRBJ2-6; D might be TRBD1 (7 bases). Trimming removed 0 bases from V and 0 bases from J, with 16 bases in between. This CDR3 spans 19 amino acids. From germline, CDR1 is SGDLS and CDR2 YYNGEE. The DNA for the CDR3 is TGTGCCAGCAGCGTAGGCAGGGGGGTCGCAAGCTCTGGGGCCAACGTCCTGACTTTC. Its protein is CASSVGRGVASSGANVLTF.

This chain links TRBV9 with TRBJ2-3; 8 nucleotides match TRBD1. The CDR3 totals 18 residues. The junction had 10 bases not matched to a gene; V was cut back by 0 bases and J by 1 base. Per the germline V gene, CDR1 is SGDLS and CDR2 is YYNGEE. The CDR3 is CASSVAGTGSLGTDTQYF. The CDR3 coding sequence is TGTGCCAGCAGCGTAGCCGGGACAGGCAGTCTGGGCACAGATACGCAGTATTTT.